The 11 T cell receptor beta chains below were found in one sample sequenced in a study of blood T cell repertoires in COVID-19. Profiling relied on immunoSEQ multiplex PCR, and the TCRdb table lists in-frame clones only, not all of them. The profile covers roughly 250,000 clones, with 85% to 90% appearing a single time and 0.95% to 1% taken by the ten largest. The sample consisted of peripheral blood. These receptors all come from a middle-aged woman who had recovered from COVID-19.

With regard to this clone: One junction end does not reproduce the germline sequence, and a read error may be involved. The chain joins TRBV30 to TRBJ2-3; 10 nucleotides line up with TRBD2. In germline, CDR1 is GTSNPN, CDR2 SVGIG (reference sequence). The CDR3 contains 15 residues. The CDR3 loop is CAWARLAGRTDTQYF. The CDR3 DNA reads TGTGCCTGGGCGCGACTAGCGGGCCGCACAGATACGCAATATTTT.

This chain joins TRBV5-1 and TRBJ2-3, with TRBD2 matching over 8 bases. The CDR3 extends over 20 amino acids. V gave up 0 bases and J gave up 4 bases; unmatched junction bases: 19. The germline V gene has CDR1 SGHRS and CDR2 YFSETQ. This CDR3 is CASSLASFRGSGTTADTQYF. DNA of the CDR3: TGCGCCAGCAGCTTGGCCTCGTTCCGTGGTAGCGGGACTACCGCAGATACGCAGTATTTT. Full variable domain (missing parts from reference TRBV5-1 and TRBJ2-3): KAGVTQTPRYLIKTRGQQVTLSCSPISGHRSVSWYQQTPGQGLQFLFEYFSETQRNKGNFPGRFSGRQFSNSRSEMNVSTLELGDSALYLCASSLASFRGSGTTADTQYFGPGTRLTVL.

The J gene is TRBJ1-4, the V gene TRBV27; possibly TRBD1 for D (5 bases). CDR1 MNHEY and CDR2 SMNVEV come from the germline V gene (reference sequence). V lost 0 bases, J lost 5 bases, and 10 bases lay in between. This CDR3 has 15 residues. The CDR3 DNA reads TGTGCCAGCAGTTTATCGAGGGGAGGAAATGAAAAACTGTTTTTT. Protein sequence: CASSLSRGGNEKLFF.

DNA of the CDR3: TGTGCCAGTGTAGGGGTCTTGGCAGGCTACAATGAGCAGTTCTTC. Its translation: CASVGVLAGYNEQFF. V is TRBV19 and J is TRBJ2-1; possible D gene TRBD1, 5 bases. The CDR3 loop spans 15 amino acids. V dropped 8 bases and J dropped 3 bases, with 17 bases sitting between them. Germline CDR1 and CDR2: LNHDA and SQIVND (reference sequence).

The rearrangement links TRBV6-6 to TRBJ2-2; 14 nucleotides agree with TRBD2. With V trimmed by 2 bases and J by 6 bases, 2 bases remained unmatched. The CDR3 is 16 residues long. The germline CDR1 and CDR2 sequences are MNHNY and SVGAGI (reference sequence). DNA of the CDR3: TGTGCCAGCAGTTACCAGGGACTAGCGGGGGCCGGGGAGCTGTTTTTT. Its translation: CASSYQGLAGAGELFF.

CDR3 in DNA: TGTGCCAGCAGCCCGGGACAGGGCAAAAACATTCAGTACTTC. This gives the protein CASSPGQGKNIQYF. V usage is TRBV7-3 and J usage is TRBJ2-4, with 9 bases identical to TRBD1. The CDR3 runs to 14 residues. Germline-derived CDR1 and CDR2 are SGHTA and FQGTGA. V shed 5 bases and J 3 bases; nucleotides not matched to a gene: 2.

The chain recombines TRBV6-6 with TRBJ1-5; D is unresolved. Germline V gives CDR1 MNHNY, CDR2 SVGAGI (reference sequence). The CDR3 has 16 residues. The V and J ends lost 5 bases and 5 bases respectively, with 19 bases between them. In DNA form, the CDR3 reads TGTGCCAGCAGTCCCCCGGAGAGGAAACTCGATCAGCCCCAGCATTTT. It yields the protein CASSPPERKLDQPQHF.

The rearrangement joins TRBV4-1 to TRBJ1-2, with 7 positions matching TRBD1. This CDR3 contains 16 residues. V dropped 1 base and J dropped 0; count of bases not matched to a gene: 5. Germline V gives CDR1 MGHRA, CDR2 YSYEKL. The CDR3 DNA is TGCGCCAGCAGCCAAGGCGACAGGGCGGCTAACTATGGCTACACCTTC. Its protein product is CASSQGDRAANYGYTF.

The V gene is TRBV13, the J gene TRBJ2-7; D possibly corresponds to TRBD2 (6 bases). The germline V gene has CDR1 PRHDT and CDR2 FYEKMQ (reference sequence). There are 13 residues in the CDR3. V lost 5 bases and J lost 11, with 19 bases in between. CDR3 nucleotide sequence: TGTGCCAGCAGCCCCCGAGCGGGCCCCGGGAAGTACTTC. Its translation: CASSPRAGPGKYF.

The V call is TRBV3-1 (or the pseudogene TRBV3-2), the J call TRBJ2-5; 13 positions agree with TRBD2. J was trimmed by 5 bases and V by 2 bases; bases with no gene match: 5. The CDR3 length is 16 residues. Germline V gene lookup returns CDR1 LGHDT and CDR2 YNNKEL (reference sequence). The CDR3 DNA reads TGTGCCAGCAGCCAAAGGACTAGCGGGAGTCCGGAGACCCAGTACTTC. Protein: CASSQRTSGSPETQYF.

The table lists this clone with a count of one. The chain has TRBV7-2 and TRBJ1-3; 9 bases map to TRBD1. With 5 bases clipped from V and 4 bases from J, the junction kept 6 bases outside the gene matches. The CDR3 runs to 15 residues. Germline CDR1 is SGHTA and CDR2 is FQGNSA. In DNA, the CDR3 is TGTGCCAGCAGCCTGGACAGGGGTACGGGAAACACCATATATTTT. Its translation is CASSLDRGTGNTIYF.